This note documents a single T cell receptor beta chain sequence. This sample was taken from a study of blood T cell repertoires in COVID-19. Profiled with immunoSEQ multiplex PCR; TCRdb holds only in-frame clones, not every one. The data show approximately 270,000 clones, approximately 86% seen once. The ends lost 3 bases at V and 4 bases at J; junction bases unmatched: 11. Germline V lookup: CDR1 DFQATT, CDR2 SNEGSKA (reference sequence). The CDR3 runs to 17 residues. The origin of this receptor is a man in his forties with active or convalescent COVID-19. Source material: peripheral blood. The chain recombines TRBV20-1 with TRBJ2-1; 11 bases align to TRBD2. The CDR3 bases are TGCAGTGCTAGTTCCGCAACAAGACTAGCGGGGTACAATGAGCAGTTCTTC. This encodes CSASSATRLAGYNEQFF.